This T cell receptor (beta chain) originates from a study of T cell repertoires in cytomegalovirus infection. Looking at the study overall: Both a matching HLA type and CMV infection were indicated by public TCR beta signatures.

TCRdb re-derived calls from the reads in MiXCR, one entry per CDR3 protein. The sample gives roughly 920,000 distinct CDR3 sequences, around 32% of which show up once; about an eighth is in the top ten. Details on this clonotype: Its target is not known.

CDR3 length: 13 residues. V was pared by 8 bases and J by 1 base, with 12 bases between. Germline CDR1 SNHLY, CDR2 FYNNEI. Broader study findings: HLA-C-restricted, CMV-specific TCR beta clonotypes were dominant ex vivo. Frequencies of public TCR beta families were cumulated, and this identified carriers of CMV plus the relevant HLA.

The source material was cultured CD8+ T cells from PBMCs, sampled from culture after CMV antigen stimulation. This receptor was identified in a human donor in good health (CMV status not recorded). Some clones in this sample may be carry-over from other donors' samples. The gene calls are TRBV2 and TRBJ2-7, with D perhaps matching TRBD1 or TRBD2 (6 bases each). In nucleotides, the CDR3 is TGTGCCAGCCTCCGGGGGCTTTCCTACGAGCAGTACTTC. Translation: CASLRGLSYEQYF.